The sequence of this T cell receptor beta chain was determined in a study of T cells in Graves' hyperthyroidism and ophthalmopathy. Germline lookup yields CDR1 LNHDA and CDR2 SQIVND (reference sequence). The ends lost 3 bases at V and 4 bases at J; junction bases unmatched: 4. The CDR3 consists of 16 residues. The source material, RNA transcripts, was used to amplify TCR beta CDR3 regions. First-round RT-PCR with HTBI primers amplified the TCR CDR3 region. TCRdb processed the multiplex PCR reads anew with MiXCR; each CDR3 protein has one entry. The sample holds about 500,000 distinct CDR3 sequences, 17% seen once.

V is TRBV19 and J is TRBJ2-3; 13 nucleotides agree with TRBD2. The receptor was isolated from a woman aged 18-29 years with Graves' ophthalmopathy. The sample was blood. CDR3: CASSITSGRAADTQYF. The CDR3 region has the DNA TGTGCCAGTAGTATTACTAGCGGGAGGGCTGCAGATACGCAGTATTTT.